These 15 T cell receptor beta chains share one sample of origin, sequenced in a study of blood T cell repertoires in COVID-19. Sequencing was performed with immunoSEQ multiplex PCR; in TCRdb, only in-frame clones are kept and a portion is missing. The data contain about 200,000 clones, about 80% of them singletons. Material: PBMCs or T cells enriched from blood (not recorded which). The receptors come from a man aged 35 to 55 who had recovered from COVID-19.

J is TRBJ2-7 and V is TRBV6-5; 7 nucleotides agree with TRBD1. V lost 5 bases and J lost 7; bases outside the gene matches: 8. CDR3 length equals 13 residues. Germline CDR1 reads MNHEY; CDR2 reads SVGAGI. This CDR3 reads CASSPGQAREQYF. CDR3 nucleotides: TGTGCCAGCAGTCCCGGACAGGCTCGGGAGCAGTACTTC.

V is TRBV29-1 and J is TRBJ2-1, with 9 bases that match TRBD1. Trimming at V came to 7 bases and at J to 6 bases, leaving 10 bases not matched to a gene. Germline values: CDR1 SQVTM, CDR2 ANQGSEA. This CDR3 spans 14 amino acids. Written as DNA, the CDR3 is TGCAGCGCAGAGGACAGGGGATCTGTCAATGAGCAGTTCTTC. Protein sequence: CSAEDRGSVNEQFF.

The rearrangement links TRBV5-1 to TRBJ1-4; perhaps TRBD1 as D (6 bases). V lost 4 bases and J lost 5, with 12 bases in between. The germline V gene encodes CDR1 SGHRS and CDR2 YFSETQ. The CDR3 has 14 amino acids. This chain's CDR3 is CASSPGRGNEKLFF. The CDR3, as DNA: TGCGCCAGCAGCCCCGGGAGGGGGAATGAAAAACTGTTTTTT.

V is TRBV7-9 and J is TRBJ2-3; the D is unclear. Trimming shortened V by 3 bases and J by 2 bases, and 3 bases separated the two germline ends. CDR1 is SEHNR, CDR2 FQNEAQ, per germline (reference sequence). The CDR3 spans 12 residues. The CDR3 DNA follows: TGTGCCAGCAGCTTCTACACAGATACGCAGTATTTT. Translation gives CASSFYTDTQYF. Drawing the rest from reference TRBV7-9 and TRBJ2-3, the complete variable domain is DTGVSQNPRHKITKRGQNVTFRCDPISEHNRLYWYRQTLGQGPEFLTYFQNEAQLEKSRLLSDRFSAERPKGSFSTLEIQRTEQGDSAMYLCASSFYTDTQYFGPGTRLTVL.

V and J are TRBV11-2 and TRBJ1-1; 8 nucleotides align to TRBD1. Germline-derived CDR1 and CDR2 are SGHAT and FQNNGV. The CDR3 loop spans 17 amino acids. After removal of 0 bases from V and 3 bases from J, the junction contained 9 bases not matched to a gene. CDR3 nucleotide sequence: TGTGCCAGCAGCTTAGATCATTGGGGACAGGATTACACTGAAGCTTTCTTT. Its protein is CASSLDHWGQDYTEAFF.

The chain joins TRBV4-2 to TRBJ1-2, with TRBD1 identical over 8 bases. The CDR3 covers 20 residues. Germline values: CDR1 LGHNA, CDR2 YNFKEQ. V lost 4 bases to trimming and J lost 4 bases; unmatched junction nucleotides: 23. The CDR3 region is CASSPNKGQGLDGRVYGYTF. The CDR3, as DNA: TGTGCCAGCAGCCCAAACAAAGGACAGGGTCTGGATGGAAGGGTCTATGGCTACACCTTC.

The rearrangement links TRBV5-6 to TRBJ1-5; 7 positions match TRBD1. The CDR3 has 17 residues. Germline CDR1 reads SGHDT; CDR2 reads YYEEEE. The V segment lost 4 bases and the J segment 3 bases; nucleotides outside the gene matches: 13. CDR3 bases: TGTGCCAGCAGCCCGTGGACAGGCGAGGGGTACAATCAGCCCCAGCATTTT. Encoded protein: CASSPWTGEGYNQPQHF.

This chain uses TRBV5-1 with TRBJ2-2; TRBD1 matches at 7 bases. Germline CDR1 is SGHRS and CDR2 is YFSETQ. The junction had 7 bases not matched to a gene; V was cut back by 5 bases and J by 0 bases. The length of the CDR3 is 16 residues. The CDR3 is CASRQTGTANTGELFF. The CDR3 DNA is TGCGCCAGCAGACAGACCGGGACAGCGAACACCGGGGAGCTGTTTTTT.

The chain employs TRBV27 and TRBJ1-6; TRBD1 agrees at 8 bases. Unmatched junction bases numbered 4, after V lost 2 bases and J lost 1 base. The germline gives CDR1 MNHEY, CDR2 SMNVEV (reference sequence). The CDR3 is 17 amino acids. This CDR3 is CASSLSRGRSYNSPLHF. CDR3 DNA: TGTGCCAGCAGTTTAAGCAGGGGGCGGTCCTATAATTCACCCCTCCACTTT.

The chain couples TRBV2 to TRBJ2-7; the D gene is possibly TRBD2 (5 bases). The CDR3 has 14 amino acids. Germline assignment: CDR1 SNHLY and CDR2 FYNNEI. Trimming pared 10 bases from V and 3 bases from J, leaving 19 bases between. The CDR3 bases are TGTGCCACCACCAAAACCCCGGGAAGCTACGAGCAGTACTTC. Amino acids: CATTKTPGSYEQYF.

V usage is TRBV5-1 and J usage is TRBJ1-1, with TRBD1 as a possible D gene (5 bases). This CDR3 contains 14 residues. Trimming pared 5 bases from V and 1 base from J, leaving 12 bases between. Germline CDR1 is SGHRS and CDR2 is YFSETQ. The CDR3 coding sequence is TGCGCCAGCAGGGTGGGCGACAGGAACACTGAAGCTTTCTTT. Protein sequence: CASRVGDRNTEAFF.

V is TRBV18 and J is TRBJ1-2; tentative D call: TRBD1 (6 bases). V was pared by 3 bases and J by 5 bases, with 10 bases between. This CDR3 is 13 amino acids long. Germline CDR1 and CDR2: KGHSH and LQKENI. The CDR3 DNA reads as TGTGCCAGCTCACCTGACAGGTCATATGGCTACACCTTC. Translating it yields CASSPDRSYGYTF.

This chain joins TRBV30 and TRBJ1-1; D might be TRBD1 (5 bases). CDR1 and CDR2 from the germline V gene are GTSNPN and SVGIG (reference sequence). This CDR3 spans 15 amino acids. Between the trimmed V and J ends, which lost 4 bases and 0 bases, there was a span of 15 bases. The CDR3 DNA reads TGTGCCTGGATATATGGGTCGGGGGTGAACACTGAAGCTTTCTTT. Its translation is CAWIYGSGVNTEAFF.

This rearrangement joins TRBV6-1 to TRBJ1-1, with D tentatively TRBD1 (6 bases). The CDR3 sequence is 15 residues long. V was pared by 2 bases and J by 5 bases, with 15 bases between. The V gene's germline CDR1 is MNHNS and CDR2 SASEGT. The CDR3 DNA follows: TGTGCCAGCAGTGAATTGGGGGCTTGGGGGACTGAAGCTTTCTTT. This codes for CASSELGAWGTEAFF.

This chain joins TRBV30 and TRBJ1-5; the D gene is possibly TRBD1 (5 bases). The CDR3 is 14 amino acids. V was trimmed by 0 bases and J by 7 bases, leaving 13 bases between them. The V gene's germline CDR1 is GTSNPN and CDR2 SVGIG (reference sequence). This CDR3 is CAWSVDSNAQPQHF. As DNA, the CDR3 is TGTGCCTGGAGTGTAGACAGTAACGCCCAGCCCCAGCATTTT.